One and the same sample provided the 6 T cell receptor beta chains below, sequenced in a study of blood T cell repertoires in COVID-19 (dated by TCRdb to the early 2020s). The library came from the immunoSEQ multiplex PCR assay. TCRdb obtained this table from immuneACCESS and retained in-frame rearrangements with V and J assigned. These tables miss some clones; where compared with another copy, unresolved V genes account for less than half of the shortfall, and the remainder is unexplained. The sample contains 200,000 to 250,000 clones, approximately 90% of them found a single time. 12% of the sample is taken by the ten largest. Material for sequencing was peripheral blood. The source is a woman between 18 and 29 years old who had recovered from COVID-19.

The chain is built from TRBV5-1 and TRBJ1-6; D gene unclear. V gave up 1 base and J gave up 5 bases, with 10 bases separating them. CDR1 is SGHRS and CDR2 is YFSETQ in the germline V gene. The CDR3 sequence is 15 residues long. CDR3 protein: CASSLLGYNNSPLHF. The CDR3 DNA follows: TGCGCCAGCAGCTTGTTGGGCTACAATAATTCACCCCTCCACTTT.

The J gene is TRBJ2-7, the V gene TRBV7-3; D gene ambiguous. The CDR3 is 13 residues long. Trimming took off 0 bases at V and 6 bases at J, with 9 bases between the two ends. Germline V gene data show CDR1 as SGHTA and CDR2 as FQGTGA. The CDR3 DNA reads as TGTGCCAGCAGCTTAACCCCCCTCGTCGAGCAGTACTTC. Translating gives CASSLTPLVEQYF.

This clone was observed once. The V call is TRBV19, the J call TRBJ1-1; a weak D match, TRBD1 (6 bases). The length of the CDR3 is 15 residues. The V and J ends lost 7 bases and 0 bases respectively, with 15 bases between them. Germline CDR1 is LNHDA and CDR2 is SQIVND (reference sequence). CDR3 nucleotides: TGTGCCAGTAAAGAAAGGGACACTCTGAACACTGAAGCTTTCTTT. Translating it yields CASKERDTLNTEAFF.

The rearrangement links TRBV2 to TRBJ1-1; D not certain. The CDR3 loop spans 13 amino acids. V shed 4 bases and J shed 1 base, with 7 bases lying between them. CDR1 is SNHLY and CDR2 is FYNNEI in the germline V gene. As DNA, the CDR3 is TGTGCCAGCAGTGGGGAGCAGAACACTGAAGCTTTCTTT. Translation: CASSGEQNTEAFF.

A single count supports this clone. The gene calls are TRBV6-2 or TRBV6-3 and TRBJ1-1; TRBD1 matches 7 bases. The CDR3 extends over 18 amino acids. Germline-derived CDR1 and CDR2 are MNHEY and SVGEGT. The trim removed 2 bases at V and 0 bases at J, leaving 12 bases unmatched. CDR3 amino acids: CASSYTFTSTGLNTEAFF. CDR3 in DNA: TGTGCCAGCAGTTACACCTTTACCTCGACAGGGTTGAACACTGAAGCTTTCTTT.

This clone was counted once. The CDR3 DNA follows: TGCGCCAGCAGCTCGACAGGTTACGAGCAGTACTTC. Translating it yields CASSSTGYEQYF. The V and J genes are TRBV5-1 and TRBJ2-7; the D gene is possibly TRBD1 (6 bases). V lost 3 bases and J lost 4, with 8 bases in between. CDR3 length: 12 residues. Germline V gene sequence: CDR1 SGHRS, CDR2 YFSETQ.